The subject of this entry is one T cell receptor beta chain. The entry originates in a study of blood T cell repertoires in COVID-19. For the study at large: The United States, Italy and Spain supplied acute and convalescent COVID-19 samples. Sample material is recorded as cDNA or gDNA derived from T cells, B-cell-depleted T cells, or PBMCs.

The CDR3 covers 11 residues. The V gene lost 3 bases and the J gene lost 9 bases, with 3 bases spanning the gap. Original methodology: Amplification with reference gene primers provided the estimates of nucleated cell counts. Profiled with immunoSEQ multiplex PCR; TCRdb holds only in-frame clones, not every one. The D gene and trimming were derived from the DNA, and the V and J assignments and clone size from that table. The sample carries around 400,000 clones, about 89% recorded once. The chain employs TRBV12-3 or TRBV12-4 and TRBJ1-6; no definite D call. What was sequenced was peripheral blood. This clonotype was obtained from a man aged 35-49 years with acute or convalescent COVID-19. The CDR3 reads CASSFGSPLHF. CDR3 DNA sequence: TGTGCCAGCAGTTTCGGTTCACCCCTCCACTTT.